Following are 10 T cell receptor beta chains from one sample sequenced in a study of T cell responses to AZD1222 COVID-19 vaccine. Assay used: immunoSEQ multiplex PCR; TCRdb lists only in-frame clones, some missing. The sample lists under 130,000 clones; 90% to 95% were seen once. Sequences were derived from peripheral blood, sampled on day 0 of AZD1222 vaccination. These receptors originate from an adult in good health.

The chain is built from TRBV30 and TRBJ1-6; D is undetermined. Germline CDR1 is GTSNPN and CDR2 is SVGIG (reference sequence). The CDR3 has 13 residues. Trimming took 3 bases from V and 10 from J, leaving 13 bases between them. The CDR3 loop reads CAWRAVIGSPLHF. The CDR3 nucleotides read TGTGCCTGGAGGGCAGTAATTGGCTCACCCCTCCACTTT.

The DNA of the CDR3 is TGTGCCAGTGGCGTCGGGGCGAGAAATGAGCAGTTCTTC. It yields the protein CASGVGARNEQFF. The chain is built from TRBV19 and TRBJ2-1; TRBD1 or TRBD2 may be the D gene (5 bases each). CDR3 length: 13 amino acids. The ends were cut back, 8 bases at V and 7 bases at J, with 15 bases in the middle. CDR1 is LNHDA and CDR2 is SQIVND in the germline V gene (reference sequence). The whole variable domain, remainder taken from reference TRBV19 and TRBJ2-1, is DGGITQSPKYLFRKEGQNVTLSCEQNLNHDAMYWYRQDPGQGLRLIYYSQIVNDFQKGDIAEGYSVSREKKESFPLTVTSAQKNPTAFYLCASGVGARNEQFFGPGTRLTVL.

The rearrangement joins TRBV14 to TRBJ1-1; possible D gene TRBD1, 6 bases. Germline V gene data show CDR1 as SGHDN and CDR2 as FVKESK. V was clipped by 2 bases and J by 4 bases, with 8 bases between them. The CDR3 runs to 13 residues. CDR3 DNA sequence: TGTGCCAGCAGCCAAAAGGGGGGCACTGAAGCTTTCTTT. Translation gives CASSQKGGTEAFF.

V is TRBV19 and J is TRBJ1-3; 7 bases fit TRBD1. J lost 2 bases, V lost 3 bases, and 25 bases had no gene match. Germline CDR1 LNHDA, CDR2 SQIVND (reference sequence). The CDR3 consists of 22 residues. CDR3 region: CASSIRIYRGLLSPKAGNTIYF. The CDR3 bases are TGTGCCAGTAGTATCAGAATTTACAGGGGCCTCCTTTCCCCTAAAGCTGGAAACACCATATATTTT. Full variable domain (missing parts from reference TRBV19 and TRBJ1-3): DGGITQSPKYLFRKEGQNVTLSCEQNLNHDAMYWYRQDPGQGLRLIYYSQIVNDFQKGDIAEGYSVSREKKESFPLTVTSAQKNPTAFYLCASSIRIYRGLLSPKAGNTIYFGEGSWLTVV.

The genes are TRBV4-2 and TRBJ1-2, with no clear D. The ends were cut back, 4 bases at V and 1 base at J, with 13 bases in the middle. Germline CDR1 and CDR2: LGHNA and YNFKEQ. This CDR3 has 15 residues. For the CDR3, the DNA is TGTGCCAGCAGCCGAACCACGACGGTTAACTATGGCTACACCTTC. It is translated as CASSRTTTVNYGYTF.

The chain carries TRBV7-2 and TRBJ2-7; 8 nucleotides match TRBD2. Germline-derived CDR1 and CDR2 are SGHTA and FQGNSA. V trimming: 2 bases; J trimming: 3 bases; junction bases outside the gene matches: 3. The CDR3 length is 14 residues. The CDR3 DNA follows: TGTGCCAGCAGCTTAAGCGGGGGCCACTACGAGCAGTACTTC. It translates to CASSLSGGHYEQYF.

V is TRBV10-2 and J is TRBJ1-1; D may be TRBD1 (5 bases). Trimming shortened V by 3 bases and J by 0 bases, and 8 bases separated the two germline ends. The CDR3 sequence is 14 residues long. Germline V gene sequence: CDR1 WSHSY, CDR2 SAAADI. The chain's CDR3 is CASSDWGLNTEAFF. In nucleotides, the CDR3 is TGCGCCAGCAGTGATTGGGGCTTGAACACTGAAGCTTTCTTT.

This chain links TRBV5-6 with TRBJ2-1; possibly TRBD2 for D (6 bases). Trimming removed 1 base from V and 5 bases from J, with 19 bases in between. Germline values: CDR1 SGHDT, CDR2 YYEEEE. This CDR3 is built from 17 residues. Here the CDR3 reads CASSLYTAGRDHNEQFF. The CDR3 nucleotides are TGTGCCAGCAGCTTGTATACGGCGGGAAGAGACCACAATGAGCAGTTCTTC. Supplemented by reference TRBV5-6 and TRBJ2-1, the full variable domain reads DAGVTQSPTHLIKTRGQQVTLRCSPKSGHDTVSWYQQALGQGPQFIFQYYEEEERQRGNFPDRFSGHQFPNYSSELNVNALLLGDSALYLCASSLYTAGRDHNEQFFGPGTRLTVL.

The chain combines TRBV3-1 (or the pseudogene TRBV3-2) with TRBJ2-3; no clear D gene. Germline V gene lookup returns CDR1 LGHDT and CDR2 YNNKEL (reference sequence). This CDR3 has 14 residues. V lost 5 bases, J lost 3 bases, and 12 bases lay in between. CDR3 sequence reads: CASSGFEVTDTQYF. The DNA for the CDR3 is TGTGCCAGCAGCGGATTCGAAGTAACAGATACGCAGTATTTT.

CDR3 amino acids: CASRQGAPLHF. DNA for the CDR3: TGCGCCAGCAGACAGGGAGCACCCCTCCACTTT. The rearrangement joins TRBV10-2 to TRBJ1-6; possibly TRBD1 for D (6 bases). Germline lookup yields CDR1 WSHSY and CDR2 SAAADI. Deletions cut 6 bases from V and 11 bases from J, with 8 bases between. There are 11 residues in the CDR3.